The entry below gives a single T cell receptor beta chain sequence along with its context. Germline values: CDR1 LGHDT, CDR2 YNNKEL (reference sequence). V was shortened by 4 bases and J by 0 bases, with 13 bases between the two germline ends. CDR3 size: 16 residues. The sample comes from a study of blood T cell repertoires in COVID-19. TCRdb's copy holds only in-frame clones and misses some; the assay was immunoSEQ multiplex PCR. The repertoire holds 190,000 or so clones, with roughly 89% as singletons. Clinical history reported by participants formed the basis on which cohorts were assigned. Input material: PBMCs or T cells enriched from blood (not recorded which). This receptor was identified in a man aged 18 to 30 with acute COVID-19. The chain recombines TRBV3-1 (or the pseudogene TRBV3-2) with TRBJ1-5, with D hard to call. The CDR3 is CASSPGGPYSNQPQHF. CDR3 in DNA: TGTGCCAGCAGCCCCGGAGGACCTTATAGCAATCAGCCCCAGCATTTT.